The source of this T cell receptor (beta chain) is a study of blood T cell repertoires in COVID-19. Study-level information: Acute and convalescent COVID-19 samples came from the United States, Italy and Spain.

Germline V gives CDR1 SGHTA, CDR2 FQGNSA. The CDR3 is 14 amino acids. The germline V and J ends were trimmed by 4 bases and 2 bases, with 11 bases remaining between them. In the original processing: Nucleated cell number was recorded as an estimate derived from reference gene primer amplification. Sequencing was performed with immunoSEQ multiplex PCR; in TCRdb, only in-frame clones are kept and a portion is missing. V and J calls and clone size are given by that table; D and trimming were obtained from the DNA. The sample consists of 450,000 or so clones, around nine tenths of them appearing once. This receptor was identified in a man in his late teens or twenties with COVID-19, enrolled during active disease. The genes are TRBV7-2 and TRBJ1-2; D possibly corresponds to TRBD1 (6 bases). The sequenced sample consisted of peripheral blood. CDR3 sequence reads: CASSSWTANYGYTF. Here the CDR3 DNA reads TGTGCCAGCAGCTCATGGACAGCGAACTATGGCTACACCTTC.